This TCR beta chain originates from a study of blood T cell repertoires in COVID-19. Study-wide context: In each case, the material was cDNA or gDNA derived from T cells, B-cell-depleted T cells, or PBMCs.

Enrolled through a virtual design, the participants were between about 18 and 100 years of age and came from 24 US areas. In Cohort 3, a recovered donor had either two negative PCRs, clearance, or symptom resolution. Original processing methods: Scientists estimated how many nucleated cells there were by amplifying reference gene primers. Using immunoSEQ multiplex PCR, the repertoire was profiled, and TCRdb retains in-frame clones only, with some absent. The V and J calls and clone size were taken over from that table, and D and trimming were inferred from the DNA. The data show more than 300,000 clones, with 88% seen just once and more than 0.95% held by the top ten. The CDR3 loop spans 16 amino acids. V dropped 4 bases and J dropped 8; count of bases not matched to a gene: 8. Germline V CDR1 and CDR2: MDHEN, SYDVKM.

The sequence was collected from a woman between 18 and 30 years old who had recovered from COVID-19. The material sequenced was PBMCs or T cells enriched from blood (not recorded which). The V and J genes are TRBV28 and TRBJ2-1; 13 nucleotides line up with TRBD2. The CDR3 is CASSSGLAGTSDEQFF. Written as DNA, the CDR3 is TGTGCCAGCAGTTCGGGACTAGCGGGAACTTCGGATGAGCAGTTCTTC.